This T cell receptor (beta chain) came from a study of response to subunit inactivated influenza vaccine. Study-wide results and limits: Authors suggested each seasonal influenza vaccination recruits few new T cells.

A few counts support this clonotype. Its antigen is not known. Trimming shortened V by 0 bases and J by 3 bases, and 5 bases separated the two germline ends. The CDR3 spans 13 residues. CDR1 is MNHEY, CDR2 SMNVEV, per germline (reference sequence). MiXCR, applied by TCRdb to the RT-PCR reads, yields one record per CDR3 protein. The table lists 700,000 to 900,000 distinct CDR3 sequences, 20% to 25% of them singletons. This receptor was identified in a man aged 45-65 years who received an inactivated influenza vaccine. The chain employs TRBV27 and TRBJ1-2; no definite D call. Sequenced here: PBMCs from blood, sampled roughly 5 days after vaccination. As DNA, the CDR3 is TGTGCCAGCAGTTTATCGGGGTACTATGGCTACACCTTC. Protein: CASSLSGYYGYTF.